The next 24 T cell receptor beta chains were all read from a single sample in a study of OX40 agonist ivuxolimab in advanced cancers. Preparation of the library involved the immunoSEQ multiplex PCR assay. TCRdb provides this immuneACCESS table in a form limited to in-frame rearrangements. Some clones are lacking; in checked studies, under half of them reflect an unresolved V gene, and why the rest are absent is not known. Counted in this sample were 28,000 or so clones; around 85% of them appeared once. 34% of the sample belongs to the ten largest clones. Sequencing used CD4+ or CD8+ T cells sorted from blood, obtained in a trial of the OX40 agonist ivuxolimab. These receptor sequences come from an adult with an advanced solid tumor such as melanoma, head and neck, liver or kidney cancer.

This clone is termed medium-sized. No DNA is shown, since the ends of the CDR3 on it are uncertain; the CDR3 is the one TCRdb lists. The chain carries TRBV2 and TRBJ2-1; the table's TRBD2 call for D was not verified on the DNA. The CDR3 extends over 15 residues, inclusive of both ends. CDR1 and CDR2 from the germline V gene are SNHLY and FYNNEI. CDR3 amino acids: CASSETVGGGSHEFF.

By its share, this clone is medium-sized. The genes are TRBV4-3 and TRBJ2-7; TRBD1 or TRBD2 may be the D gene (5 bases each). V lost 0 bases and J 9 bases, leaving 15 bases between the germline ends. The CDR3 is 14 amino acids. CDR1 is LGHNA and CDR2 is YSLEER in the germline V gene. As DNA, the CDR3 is TGCGCCAGCAGCCAAGATCGGAGGCAGGGCGGGCAGTACTTC. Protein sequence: CASSQDRRQGGQYF.

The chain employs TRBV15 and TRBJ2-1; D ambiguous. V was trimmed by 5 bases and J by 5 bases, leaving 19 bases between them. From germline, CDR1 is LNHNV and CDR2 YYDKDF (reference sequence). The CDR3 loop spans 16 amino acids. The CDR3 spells CATSDGMMGSHNEQFF. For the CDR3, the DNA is TGTGCCACCAGCGACGGTATGATGGGGTCCCACAATGAGCAGTTCTTC.

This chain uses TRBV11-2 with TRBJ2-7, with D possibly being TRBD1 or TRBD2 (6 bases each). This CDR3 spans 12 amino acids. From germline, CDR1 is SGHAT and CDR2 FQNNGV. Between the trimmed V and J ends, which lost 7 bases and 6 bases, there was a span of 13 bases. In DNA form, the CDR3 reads TGTGCCAGCACCCAAAGGGGGGCCGAGCAGTACTTC. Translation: CASTQRGAEQYF.

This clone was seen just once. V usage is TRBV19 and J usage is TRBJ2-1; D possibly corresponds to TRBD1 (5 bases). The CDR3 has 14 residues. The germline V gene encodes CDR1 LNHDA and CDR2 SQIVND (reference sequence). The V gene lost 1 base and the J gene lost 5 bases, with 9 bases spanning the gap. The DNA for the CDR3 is TGTGCCAGTAGTATAGGGGCAGGGAACAATGAGCAGTTCTTC. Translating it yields CASSIGAGNNEQFF. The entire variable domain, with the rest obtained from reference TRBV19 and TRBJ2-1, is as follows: DGGITQSPKYLFRKEGQNVTLSCEQNLNHDAMYWYRQDPGQGLRLIYYSQIVNDFQKGDIAEGYSVSREKKESFPLTVTSAQKNPTAFYLCASSIGAGNNEQFFGPGTRLTVL.

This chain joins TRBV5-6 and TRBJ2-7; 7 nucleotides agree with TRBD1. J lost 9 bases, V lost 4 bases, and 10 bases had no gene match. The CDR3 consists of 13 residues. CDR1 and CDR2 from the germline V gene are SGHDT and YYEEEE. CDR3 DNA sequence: TGTGCCAGCAGCCCCGGACAGGACTGGACGCAGTACTTC. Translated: CASSPGQDWTQYF. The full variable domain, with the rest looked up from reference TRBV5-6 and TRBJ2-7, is DAGVTQSPTHLIKTRGQQVTLRCSPKSGHDTVSWYQQALGQGPQFIFQYYEEEERQRGNFPDRFSGHQFPNYSSELNVNALLLGDSALYLCASSPGQDWTQYFGPGTRLTVT.

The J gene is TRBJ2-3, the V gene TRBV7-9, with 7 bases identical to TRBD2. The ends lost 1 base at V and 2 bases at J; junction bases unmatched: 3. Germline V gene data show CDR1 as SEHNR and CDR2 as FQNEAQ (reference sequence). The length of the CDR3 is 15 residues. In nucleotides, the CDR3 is TGTGCCAGCAGCTTAGAGGCGGGGGTCACAGATACGCAGTATTTT. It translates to CASSLEAGVTDTQYF.

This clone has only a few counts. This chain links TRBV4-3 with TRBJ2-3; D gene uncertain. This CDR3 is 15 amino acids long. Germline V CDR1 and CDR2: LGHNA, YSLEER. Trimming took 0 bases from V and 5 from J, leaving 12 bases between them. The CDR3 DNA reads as TGCGCCAGCAGCCAAGATCCCCCCCCCGGAGATACGCAGTATTTT. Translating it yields CASSQDPPPGDTQYF.

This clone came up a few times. CDR3 DNA sequence: TGTGCCAGCAGTGAGGGAAATTCACCCCTCCACTTT. Protein: CASSEGNSPLHF. The rearrangement uses TRBV6-1 and TRBJ1-6; D is unresolved. The CDR3 covers 12 residues. Trimming pared 3 bases from V and 7 bases from J, leaving 4 bases between. Per germline, CDR1 MNHNS and CDR2 SASEGT.

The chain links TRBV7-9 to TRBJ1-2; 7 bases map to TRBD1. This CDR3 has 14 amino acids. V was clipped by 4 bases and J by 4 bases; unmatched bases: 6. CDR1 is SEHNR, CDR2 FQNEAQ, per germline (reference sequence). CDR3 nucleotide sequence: TGTGCCAGCAGCTGGGGGGGACAGATCTATGGCTACACCTTC. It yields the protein CASSWGGQIYGYTF.

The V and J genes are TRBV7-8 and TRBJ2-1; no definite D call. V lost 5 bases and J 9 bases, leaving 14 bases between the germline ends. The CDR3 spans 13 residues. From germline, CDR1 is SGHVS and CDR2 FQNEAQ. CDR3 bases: TGTGCCAGCAGCCCCCGTGGCTGGATTGAGCAGTTCTTC. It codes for CASSPRGWIEQFF.

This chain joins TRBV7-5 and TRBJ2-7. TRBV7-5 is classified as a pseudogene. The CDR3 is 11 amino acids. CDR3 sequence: CARSADGEQYF. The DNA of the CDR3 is TGTGCCAGAAGCGCGGACGGCGAGCAGTACTTC.

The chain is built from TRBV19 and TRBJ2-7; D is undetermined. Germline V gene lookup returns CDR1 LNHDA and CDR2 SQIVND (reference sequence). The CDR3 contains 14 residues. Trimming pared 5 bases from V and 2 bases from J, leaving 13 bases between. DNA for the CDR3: TGTGCCAGTAGTCCAACTTTGGGGACCTACGAGCAGTACTTC. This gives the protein CASSPTLGTYEQYF.

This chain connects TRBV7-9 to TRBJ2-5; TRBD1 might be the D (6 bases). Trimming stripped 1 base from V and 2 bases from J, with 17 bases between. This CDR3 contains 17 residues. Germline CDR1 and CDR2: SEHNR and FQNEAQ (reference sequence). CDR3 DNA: TGTGCCAGCAGCTTAGGCACAGGGATTGGGTTTCAAGAGACCCAGTACTTC. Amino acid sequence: CASSLGTGIGFQETQYF.

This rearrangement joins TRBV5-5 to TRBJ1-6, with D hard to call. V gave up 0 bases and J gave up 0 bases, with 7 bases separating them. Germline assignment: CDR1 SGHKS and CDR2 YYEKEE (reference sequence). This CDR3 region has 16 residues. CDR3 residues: CASSLGPRSYNSPLHF. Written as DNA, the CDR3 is TGTGCCAGCAGCTTGGGGCCCCGCTCCTATAATTCACCCCTCCACTTT. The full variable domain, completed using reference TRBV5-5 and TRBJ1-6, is DAGVTQSPTHLIKTRGQQVTLRCSPISGHKSVSWYQQVLGQGPQFIFQYYEKEERGRGNFPDRFSARQFPNYSSELNVNALLLGDSALYLCASSLGPRSYNSPLHFGNGTRLTVT.

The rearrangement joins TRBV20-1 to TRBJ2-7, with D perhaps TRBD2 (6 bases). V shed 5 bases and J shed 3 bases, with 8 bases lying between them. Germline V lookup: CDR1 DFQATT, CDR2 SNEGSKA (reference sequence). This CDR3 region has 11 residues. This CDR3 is CSASTSYEQYF. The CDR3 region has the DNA TGCAGTGCTTCGACTAGCTACGAGCAGTACTTC.

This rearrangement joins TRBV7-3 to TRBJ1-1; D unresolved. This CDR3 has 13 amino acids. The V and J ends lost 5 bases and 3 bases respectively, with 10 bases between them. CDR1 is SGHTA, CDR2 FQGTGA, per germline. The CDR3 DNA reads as TGTGCCAGCAGCGCCCACGGGGACACTGAAGCTTTCTTT. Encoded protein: CASSAHGDTEAFF.

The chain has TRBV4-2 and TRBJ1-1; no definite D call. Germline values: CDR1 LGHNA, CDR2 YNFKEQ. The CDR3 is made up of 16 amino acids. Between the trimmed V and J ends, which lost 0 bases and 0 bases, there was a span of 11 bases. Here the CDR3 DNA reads TGTGCCAGCAGCCAAGATCCTGTACCGATGAACACTGAAGCTTTCTTT. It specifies CASSQDPVPMNTEAFF.

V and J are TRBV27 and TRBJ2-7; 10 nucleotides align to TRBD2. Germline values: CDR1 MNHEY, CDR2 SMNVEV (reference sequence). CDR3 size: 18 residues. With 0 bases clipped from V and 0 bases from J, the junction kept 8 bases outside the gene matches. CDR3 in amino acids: CASSLSAASGGFSYEQYF. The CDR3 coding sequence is TGTGCCAGCAGTTTATCGGCGGCTAGCGGGGGCTTCTCCTACGAGCAGTACTTC.

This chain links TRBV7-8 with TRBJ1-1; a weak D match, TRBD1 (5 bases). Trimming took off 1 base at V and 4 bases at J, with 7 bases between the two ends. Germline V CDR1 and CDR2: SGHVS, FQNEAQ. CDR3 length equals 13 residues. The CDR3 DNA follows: TGTGCCAGCAGCTTAGGAGGGACCACTGAAGCTTTCTTT. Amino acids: CASSLGGTTEAFF.

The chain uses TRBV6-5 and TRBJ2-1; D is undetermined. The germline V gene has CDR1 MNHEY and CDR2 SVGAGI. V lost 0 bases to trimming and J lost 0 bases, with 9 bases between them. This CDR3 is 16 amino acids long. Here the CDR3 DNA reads TGTGCCAGCAGTTACTCGTGGGGATCCTCCTACAATGAGCAGTTCTTC. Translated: CASSYSWGSSYNEQFF.

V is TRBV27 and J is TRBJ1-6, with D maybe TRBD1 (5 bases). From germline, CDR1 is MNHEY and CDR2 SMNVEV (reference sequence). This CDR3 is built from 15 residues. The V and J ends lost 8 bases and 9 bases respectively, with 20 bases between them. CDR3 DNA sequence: TGTGCCAGCGCCGTCCGGGGACTCGGGAGTTCACCCCTCCACTTT. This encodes CASAVRGLGSSPLHF.

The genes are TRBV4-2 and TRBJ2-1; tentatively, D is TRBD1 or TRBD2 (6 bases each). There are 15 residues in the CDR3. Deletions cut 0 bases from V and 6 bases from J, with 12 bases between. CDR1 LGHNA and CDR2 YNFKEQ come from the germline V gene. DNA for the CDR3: TGTGCCAGCAGCCAAGAACAGGAGGGGGGCAATGAGCAGTTCTTC. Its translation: CASSQEQEGGNEQFF.

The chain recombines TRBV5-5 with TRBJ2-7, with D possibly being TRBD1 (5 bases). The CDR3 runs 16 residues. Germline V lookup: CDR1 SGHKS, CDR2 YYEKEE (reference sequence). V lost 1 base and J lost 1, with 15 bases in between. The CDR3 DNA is TGTGCCAGCAGCTTGTGGTCAGGGCTGGGATCCTACGAGCAGTACTTC. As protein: CASSLWSGLGSYEQYF.